One T cell receptor (beta chain) is described in this entry. What it binds is unknown. Sample time point: blood 4 weeks post-SBRT, at nephrectomy. The treatment denotes: 15 Gy SBRT to primary tumor, nephrectomy 4 weeks later. Nephrectomy followed 15 Gy stereotactic body radiation by 4 weeks. This renal cell carcinoma was of the clear cell type. The sample belongs to a study of radiation and T cells in renal cell carcinoma. TCRdb's table, derived via immunoSEQ multiplex PCR, lists solely in-frame clones and lacks some. This sample has roughly 82,000 clones, with around 89% found just once. General study results and limits: From baseline, blood top tumor clonotypes peaked at 2 weeks post-radiation.

The receptor was derived from a woman aged 70 to 79 with renal cell carcinoma. Sequences were derived from blood, sampled from a patient whose treatment included radiotherapy and nephrectomy.

CDR3 nucleotides: TGTGCCAGCAGTTCGACATTTAGCACAGATACGCAGTATTTT. Translation gives CASSSTFSTDTQYF. This chain joins TRBV7-9 and TRBJ2-3; D gene unclear. The CDR3 is 14 residues long. Germline CDR1 and CDR2: SEHNR and FQNEAQ (reference sequence). Trimming removed 6 bases from V and 0 bases from J, with 10 bases in between.